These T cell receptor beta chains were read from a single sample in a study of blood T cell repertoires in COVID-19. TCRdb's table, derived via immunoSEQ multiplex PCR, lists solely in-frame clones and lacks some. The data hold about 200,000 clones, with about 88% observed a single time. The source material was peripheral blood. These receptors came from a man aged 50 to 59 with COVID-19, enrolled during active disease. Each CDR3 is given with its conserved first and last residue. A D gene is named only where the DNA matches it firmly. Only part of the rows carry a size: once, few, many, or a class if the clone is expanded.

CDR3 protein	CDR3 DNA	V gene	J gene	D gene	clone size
CASSLNRQETQYF	TGTGCCAGCAGCTTAAACAGACAAGAGACCCAGTACTTC	TRBV11-2	TRBJ2-5	-	-
CASSLKRPGDIDTQYF	TGCGCCAGCAGCTTGAAGCGGCCAGGGGATATAGATACGCAGTATTTT	TRBV5-1	TRBJ2-3	-	few
CASSFGREETQYF	TGTGCCAGCAGCTTTGGCAGGGAAGAGACCCAGTACTTC	TRBV11-2	TRBJ2-5	-	-
CASRTPGQGATSKNIQYF	TGTGCCAGCAGGACACCGGGACAGGGGGCTACTAGCAAAAACATTCAGTACTTC	TRBV11-2	TRBJ2-4	TRBD1	-
CASRLGTENYGYTF	TGTGCCTCCAGACTAGGGACAGAGAACTATGGCTACACCTTC	TRBV2	TRBJ1-2	TRBD1	once
CASSSARRNTEAFF	TGCGCCAGCAGCTCGGCCCGGAGGAACACTGAAGCTTTCTTT	TRBV5-1	TRBJ1-1	-	-
CASRPRQAATNEKLFF	TGTGCCAGCAGGCCTCGCCAGGCTGCAACTAATGAAAAACTGTTTTTT	TRBV6-2/TRBV6-3	TRBJ1-4	-	-
CASSPRTSGGLTDTQYF	TGTGCCAGCAGCCCGAGGACTAGCGGGGGCCTCACAGATACGCAGTATTTT	TRBV7-6	TRBJ2-3	TRBD2	-
CASSQGTSGSFYNEQFF	TGTGCCAGCAGCCAGGGGACTAGCGGGAGTTTTTACAATGAGCAGTTCTTC	TRBV7-6	TRBJ2-1	TRBD2	-
CASSPLIAGSSTDTQYF	TGTGCCAGCTCACCGCTGATAGCGGGATCGAGCACAGATACGCAGTATTTT	TRBV18	TRBJ2-3	TRBD2	-
CASSYSLNQPQHF	TGTGCCAGCAGTTACTCCCTTAATCAGCCCCAGCATTTT	TRBV6-2/TRBV6-3	TRBJ1-5	-	-
CASYRVNEQFF	TGTGCCAGCTACAGGGTTAATGAGCAGTTCTTC	TRBV6-5	TRBJ2-1	-	-
CASSLAGSNQPQHF	TGTGCCAGCAGCCTGGCGGGCAGTAATCAGCCCCAGCATTTT	TRBV28	TRBJ1-5	-	-